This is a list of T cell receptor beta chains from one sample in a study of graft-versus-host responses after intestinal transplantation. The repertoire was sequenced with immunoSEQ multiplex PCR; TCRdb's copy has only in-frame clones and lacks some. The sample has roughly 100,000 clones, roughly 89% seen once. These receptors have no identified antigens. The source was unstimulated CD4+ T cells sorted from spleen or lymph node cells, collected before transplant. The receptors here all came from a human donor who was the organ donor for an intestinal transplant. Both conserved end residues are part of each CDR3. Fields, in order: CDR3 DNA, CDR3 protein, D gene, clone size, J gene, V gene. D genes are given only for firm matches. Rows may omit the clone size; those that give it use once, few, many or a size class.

TGCACCAGCAGTTGGGCGGGGGGGGGAAATGAGCAGTTCTTC,CTSSWAGGGNEQFF,-,-,TRBJ2-1,TRBV1
TGTGCCAGTAGTATAGTGGCAGTTAGCAATCAGCCCCAGCATTTT,CASSIVAVSNQPQHF,-,-,TRBJ1-5,TRBV19
TGCAGCGGCGGGACAGGGGCCCTTCTTGGCTACACCTTC,CSGGTGALLGYTF,TRBD1,once,TRBJ1-2,TRBV29-1
TGCGCCAGCAGCTTAGGTGACAGGGCCTACAATGAGCAGTTCTTC,CASSLGDRAYNEQFF,TRBD1,-,TRBJ2-1,TRBV5-1
TGTGCCAGCAGCCAAGATCAGGCGGGGGGACCCTACGAGCAGTACTTC,CASSQDQAGGPYEQYF,TRBD2,-,TRBJ2-7,TRBV4-2
TGTGCCAGCAGTGCGACCGGGACAGGGGACTACGAGCAGTACTTC,CASSATGTGDYEQYF,TRBD1,-,TRBJ2-7,TRBV6-5
TGTGCTAGTGGTTTGGACTTAGGACAGAAAGGAAACACCATATATTTT,CASGLDLGQKGNTIYF,-,few,TRBJ1-3,TRBV12-5
TGTGCCAGCAGCCTGGGACAGGGGCACTCCTACGAGCAGTACTTC,CASSLGQGHSYEQYF,TRBD1,once,TRBJ2-7,TRBV7-2
TGTGCCAGAAGCGTACAGGGTCTATACGTGAATTCACCCCTCCACTTT,CARSVQGLYVNSPLHF,-,-,TRBJ1-6,TRBV5-3
TGTGCCAGCAGCCCTAGCGGGGTCCGCACAGATACGCAGTATTTT,CASSPSGVRTDTQYF,TRBD2,-,TRBJ2-3,TRBV7-9
TGTGCCAGCAGCTTCGGGGGGTCTTACAATGAGCAGTTCTTC,CASSFGGSYNEQFF,TRBD2,-,TRBJ2-1,TRBV7-9
TGTGCCAGCAGCCCCGACAGGGCCACTGAAGCTTTCTTT,CASSPDRATEAFF,TRBD1,-,TRBJ1-1,TRBV11-2
TGCGCCAGCAGGCGATCGGGACAAGAATTCTACGAGCAGTACTTC,CASRRSGQEFYEQYF,-,-,TRBJ2-7,TRBV5-1
TGTGCCAGCAGTTCCGGGACAGCAACAGGCTACGAGCAGTACTTC,CASSSGTATGYEQYF,TRBD1,-,TRBJ2-7,TRBV2
TGTGCCAGCAGTTACGTCCGGGGGTTTGGCACAGATACGCAGTATTTT,CASSYVRGFGTDTQYF,-,once,TRBJ2-3,TRBV6-5
TGTGCCAGCAGCCAAGATGTCCGGGCAGGGGGCAGCAATCAGCCCCAGCATTTT,CASSQDVRAGGSNQPQHF,TRBD1,-,TRBJ1-5,TRBV4-2
TGTGCCAGCAGCCTCAGCGGGCGGGGCTCCTACAATGAGCAGTTCTTC,CASSLSGRGSYNEQFF,-,-,TRBJ2-1,TRBV7-3
TGTGCCAGCAGTGAGGTCAGCGCTTCCGGCTACACCTTC,CASSEVSASGYTF,-,-,TRBJ1-2,TRBV6-1
TGTGCCAGCTCAAACCGGGAGCCCAGTGGCTATGGCTACACCTTC,CASSNREPSGYGYTF,-,-,TRBJ1-2,TRBV27
TGCGCCAGCAGCCTTCCGCGGCTAGCGGTAGAGAATGAGCAGTTCTTC,CASSLPRLAVENEQFF,TRBD2,-,TRBJ2-1,TRBV4-1
TGTGCCAGCATTGGAGGATCTGGAAACACCATATATTTT,CASIGGSGNTIYF,-,-,TRBJ1-3,TRBV28
TGTGCCACGTCTAGATCTCCAGAGACCCAGTACTTC,CATSRSPETQYF,-,-,TRBJ2-5,TRBV6-6
TGTGCCAGCAGCTTAGACAGCGGGGTCAGCACAGATACGCAGTATTTT,CASSLDSGVSTDTQYF,TRBD2,once,TRBJ2-3,TRBV7-2
TGTGCCAGCAGTTTGGGGACAGGGGCTAACTATGGCTACACCTTC,CASSLGTGANYGYTF,TRBD1,-,TRBJ1-2,TRBV27
TGTGCCAGTAGGAGGCAGGGCTCCTACGAGCAGTACTTC,CASRRQGSYEQYF,-,few,TRBJ2-7,TRBV19
TGTGCCAGCAGTTGGTGGGCCCCGGGACAGGGGATCCCTGGGGCCAACGTCCTGACTTTC,CASSWWAPGQGIPGANVLTF,TRBD1,once,TRBJ2-6,TRBV27
TGTGCCAGTAGCCAACTACACGCGCCTAATTCACCCCTCCACTTT,CASSQLHAPNSPLHF,-,-,TRBJ1-6,TRBV19
TGTGCCAGCAGCCCTCTAGCGGGGGGAAACACAGATACGCAGTATTTT,CASSPLAGGNTDTQYF,TRBD2,-,TRBJ2-3,TRBV7-2
TGTGCCTGGAGTGACCGGGACAGGTATAATTCACCCCTCCACTTT,CAWSDRDRYNSPLHF,TRBD1,-,TRBJ1-6,TRBV30
TGTGCCAGCAGCCACAGGGGGCGCATCAATTCACCCCTCCACTTT,CASSHRGRINSPLHF,TRBD1,-,TRBJ1-6,TRBV5-6